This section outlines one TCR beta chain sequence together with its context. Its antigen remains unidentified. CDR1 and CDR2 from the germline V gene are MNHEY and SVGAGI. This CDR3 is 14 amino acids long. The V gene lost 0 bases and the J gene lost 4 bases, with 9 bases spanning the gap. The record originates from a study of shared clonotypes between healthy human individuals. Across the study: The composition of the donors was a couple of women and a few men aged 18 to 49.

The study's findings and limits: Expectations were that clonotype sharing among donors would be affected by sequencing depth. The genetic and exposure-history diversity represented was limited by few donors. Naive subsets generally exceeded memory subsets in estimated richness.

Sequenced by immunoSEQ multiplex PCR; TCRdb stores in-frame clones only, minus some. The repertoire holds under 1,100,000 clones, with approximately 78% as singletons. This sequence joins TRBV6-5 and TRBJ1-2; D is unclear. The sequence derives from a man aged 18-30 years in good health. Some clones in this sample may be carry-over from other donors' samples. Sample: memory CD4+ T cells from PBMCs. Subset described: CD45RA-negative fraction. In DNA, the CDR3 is TGTGCCAGCAGTTACTCGTCCGGGGTCTATGGCTACACCTTC. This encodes CASSYSSGVYGYTF.